This TCR beta chain was sequenced for a study of yellow fever vaccine responses in identical twins. This clonotype was seen a few times. V was pared by 1 base and J by 5 bases, with 5 bases of the junction left unmatched. The CDR3 contains 16 residues. CDR1 SGHAT and CDR2 FQDESV come from the germline V gene (reference sequence). Each CDR3 protein is one row after TCRdb ran MiXCR on the RT-PCR reads. The sample consists of roughly 36,000 distinct CDR3 sequences, 60% of them appearing once. This chain uses TRBV11-1 with TRBJ2-1; 10 nucleotides align to TRBD2. The receptor comes from a woman in her late teens or twenties who received the yellow fever vaccine. Source: T cells from blood (PBMCs), unsorted or a sorted subset (not recorded which), taken before or after yellow fever vaccination (not recorded which). DNA of the CDR3: TGTGCCAGCAGCTTAGTTGGGACTAGCGACCACAATGAGCAGTTCTTC. It encodes CASSLVGTSDHNEQFF.